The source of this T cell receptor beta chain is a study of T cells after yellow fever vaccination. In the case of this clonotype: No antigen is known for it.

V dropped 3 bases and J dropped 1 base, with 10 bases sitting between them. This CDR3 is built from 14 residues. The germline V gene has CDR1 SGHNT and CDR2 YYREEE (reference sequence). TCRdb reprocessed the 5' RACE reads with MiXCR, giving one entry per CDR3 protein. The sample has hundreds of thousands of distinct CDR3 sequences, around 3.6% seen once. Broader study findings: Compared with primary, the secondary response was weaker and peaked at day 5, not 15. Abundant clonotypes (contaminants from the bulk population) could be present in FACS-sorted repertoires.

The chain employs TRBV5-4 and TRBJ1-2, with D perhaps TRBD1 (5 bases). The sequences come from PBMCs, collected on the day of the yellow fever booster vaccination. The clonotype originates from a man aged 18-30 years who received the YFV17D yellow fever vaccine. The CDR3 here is CASSWGESNYGYTF. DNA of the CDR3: TGTGCCAGCAGCTGGGGGGAGAGTAACTATGGCTACACCTTC.